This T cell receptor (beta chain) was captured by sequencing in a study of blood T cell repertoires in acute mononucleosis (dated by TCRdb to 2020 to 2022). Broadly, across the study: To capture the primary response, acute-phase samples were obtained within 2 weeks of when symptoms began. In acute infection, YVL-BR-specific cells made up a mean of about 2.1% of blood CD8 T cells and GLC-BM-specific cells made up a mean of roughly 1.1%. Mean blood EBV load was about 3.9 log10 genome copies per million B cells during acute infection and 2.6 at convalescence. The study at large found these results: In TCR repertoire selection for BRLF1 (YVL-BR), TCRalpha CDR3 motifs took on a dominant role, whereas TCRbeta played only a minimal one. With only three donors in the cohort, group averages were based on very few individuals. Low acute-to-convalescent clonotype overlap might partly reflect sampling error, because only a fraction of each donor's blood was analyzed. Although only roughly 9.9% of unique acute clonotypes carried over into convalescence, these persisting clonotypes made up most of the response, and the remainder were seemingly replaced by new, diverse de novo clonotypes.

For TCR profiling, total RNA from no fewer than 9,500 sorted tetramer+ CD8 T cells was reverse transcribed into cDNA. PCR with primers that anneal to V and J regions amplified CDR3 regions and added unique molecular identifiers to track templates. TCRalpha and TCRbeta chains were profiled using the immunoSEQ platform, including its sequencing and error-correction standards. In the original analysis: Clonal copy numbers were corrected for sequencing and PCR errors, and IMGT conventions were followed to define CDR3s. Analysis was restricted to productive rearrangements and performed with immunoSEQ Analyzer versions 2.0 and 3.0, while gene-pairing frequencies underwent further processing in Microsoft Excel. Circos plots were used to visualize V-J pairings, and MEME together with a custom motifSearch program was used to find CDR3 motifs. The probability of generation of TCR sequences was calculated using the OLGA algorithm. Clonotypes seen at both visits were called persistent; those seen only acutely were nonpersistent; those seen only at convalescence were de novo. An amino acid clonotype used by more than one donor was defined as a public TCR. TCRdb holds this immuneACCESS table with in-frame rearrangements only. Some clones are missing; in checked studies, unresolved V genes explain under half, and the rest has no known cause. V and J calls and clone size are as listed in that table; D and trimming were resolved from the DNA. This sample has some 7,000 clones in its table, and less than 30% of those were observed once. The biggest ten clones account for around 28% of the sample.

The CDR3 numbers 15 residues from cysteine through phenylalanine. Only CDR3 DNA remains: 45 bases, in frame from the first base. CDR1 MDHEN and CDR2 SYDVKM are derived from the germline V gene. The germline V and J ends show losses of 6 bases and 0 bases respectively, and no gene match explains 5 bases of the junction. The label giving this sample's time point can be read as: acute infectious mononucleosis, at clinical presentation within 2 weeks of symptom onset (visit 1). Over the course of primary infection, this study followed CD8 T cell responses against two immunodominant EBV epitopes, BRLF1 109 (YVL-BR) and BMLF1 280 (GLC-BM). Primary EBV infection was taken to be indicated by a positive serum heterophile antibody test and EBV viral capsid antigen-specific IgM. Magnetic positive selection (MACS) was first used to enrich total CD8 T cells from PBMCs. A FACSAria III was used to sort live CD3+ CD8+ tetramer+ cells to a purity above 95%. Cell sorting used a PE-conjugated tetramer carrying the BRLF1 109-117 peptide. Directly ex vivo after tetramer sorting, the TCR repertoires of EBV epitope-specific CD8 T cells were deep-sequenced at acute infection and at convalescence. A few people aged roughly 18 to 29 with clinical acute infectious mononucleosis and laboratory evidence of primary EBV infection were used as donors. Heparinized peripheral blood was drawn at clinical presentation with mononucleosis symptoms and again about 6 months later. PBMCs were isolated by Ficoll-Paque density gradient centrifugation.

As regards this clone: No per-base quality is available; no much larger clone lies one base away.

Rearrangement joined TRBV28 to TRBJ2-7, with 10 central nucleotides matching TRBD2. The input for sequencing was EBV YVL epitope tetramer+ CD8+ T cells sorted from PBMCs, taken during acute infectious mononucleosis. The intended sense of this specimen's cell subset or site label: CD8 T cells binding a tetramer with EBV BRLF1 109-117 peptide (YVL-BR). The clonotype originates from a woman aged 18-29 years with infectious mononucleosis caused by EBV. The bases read TGTGCCAGCAGCATCCTAGCGGGGGACTCCTACGAGCAGTACTTC. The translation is CASSILAGDSYEQYF.